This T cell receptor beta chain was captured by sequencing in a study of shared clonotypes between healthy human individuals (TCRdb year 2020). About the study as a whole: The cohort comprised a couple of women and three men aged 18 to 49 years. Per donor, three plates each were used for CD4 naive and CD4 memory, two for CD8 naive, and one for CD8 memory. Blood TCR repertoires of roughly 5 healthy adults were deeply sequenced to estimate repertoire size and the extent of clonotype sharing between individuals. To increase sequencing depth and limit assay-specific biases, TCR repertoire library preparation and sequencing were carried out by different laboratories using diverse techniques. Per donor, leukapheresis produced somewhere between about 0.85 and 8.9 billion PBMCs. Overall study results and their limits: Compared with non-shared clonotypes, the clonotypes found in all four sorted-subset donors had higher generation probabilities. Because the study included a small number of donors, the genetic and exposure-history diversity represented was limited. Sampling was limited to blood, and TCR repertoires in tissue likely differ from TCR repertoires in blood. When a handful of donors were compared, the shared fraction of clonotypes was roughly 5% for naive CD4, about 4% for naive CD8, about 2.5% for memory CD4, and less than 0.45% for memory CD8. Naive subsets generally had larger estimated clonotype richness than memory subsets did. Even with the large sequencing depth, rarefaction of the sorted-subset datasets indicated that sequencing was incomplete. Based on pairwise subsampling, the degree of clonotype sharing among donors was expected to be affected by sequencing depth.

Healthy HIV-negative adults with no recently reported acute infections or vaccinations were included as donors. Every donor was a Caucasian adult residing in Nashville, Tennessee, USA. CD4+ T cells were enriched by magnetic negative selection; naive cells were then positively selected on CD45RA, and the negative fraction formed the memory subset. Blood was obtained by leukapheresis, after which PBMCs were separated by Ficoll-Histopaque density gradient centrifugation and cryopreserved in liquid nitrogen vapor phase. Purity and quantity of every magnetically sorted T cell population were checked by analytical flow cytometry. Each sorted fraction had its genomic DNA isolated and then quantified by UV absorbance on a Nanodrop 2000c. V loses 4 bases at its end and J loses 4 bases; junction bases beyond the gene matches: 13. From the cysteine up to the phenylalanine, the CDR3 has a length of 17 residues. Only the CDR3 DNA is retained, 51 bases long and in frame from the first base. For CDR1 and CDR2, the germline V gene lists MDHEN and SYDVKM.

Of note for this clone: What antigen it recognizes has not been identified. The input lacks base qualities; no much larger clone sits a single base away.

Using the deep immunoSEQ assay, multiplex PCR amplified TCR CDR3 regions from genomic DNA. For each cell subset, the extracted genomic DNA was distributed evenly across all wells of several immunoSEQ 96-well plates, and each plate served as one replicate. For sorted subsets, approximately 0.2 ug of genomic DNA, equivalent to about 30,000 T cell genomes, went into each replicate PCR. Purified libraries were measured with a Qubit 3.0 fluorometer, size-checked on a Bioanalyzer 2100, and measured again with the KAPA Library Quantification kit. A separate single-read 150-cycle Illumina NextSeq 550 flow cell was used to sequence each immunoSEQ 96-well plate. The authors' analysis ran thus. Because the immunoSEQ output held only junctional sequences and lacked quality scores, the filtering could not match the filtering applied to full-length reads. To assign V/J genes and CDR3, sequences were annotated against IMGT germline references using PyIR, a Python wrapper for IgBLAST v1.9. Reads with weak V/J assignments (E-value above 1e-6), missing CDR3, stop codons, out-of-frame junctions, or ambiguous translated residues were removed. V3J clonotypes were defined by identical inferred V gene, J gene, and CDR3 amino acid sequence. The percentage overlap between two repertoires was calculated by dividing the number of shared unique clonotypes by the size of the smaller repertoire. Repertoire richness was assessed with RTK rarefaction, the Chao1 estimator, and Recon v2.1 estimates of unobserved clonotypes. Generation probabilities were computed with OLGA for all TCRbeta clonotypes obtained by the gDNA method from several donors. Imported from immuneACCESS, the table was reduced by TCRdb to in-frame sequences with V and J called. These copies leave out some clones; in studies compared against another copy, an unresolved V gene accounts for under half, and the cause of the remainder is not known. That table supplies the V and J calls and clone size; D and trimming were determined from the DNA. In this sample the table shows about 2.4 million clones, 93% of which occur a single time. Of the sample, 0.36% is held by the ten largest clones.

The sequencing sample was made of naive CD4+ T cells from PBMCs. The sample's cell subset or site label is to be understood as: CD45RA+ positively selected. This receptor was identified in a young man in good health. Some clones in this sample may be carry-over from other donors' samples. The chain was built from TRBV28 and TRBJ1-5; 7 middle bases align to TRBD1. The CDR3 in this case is CASSSRSGTVLNQPQHF. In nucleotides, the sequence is TGTGCCAGCAGTTCCCGTTCCGGGACAGTCCTAAATCAGCCCCAGCATTTT.